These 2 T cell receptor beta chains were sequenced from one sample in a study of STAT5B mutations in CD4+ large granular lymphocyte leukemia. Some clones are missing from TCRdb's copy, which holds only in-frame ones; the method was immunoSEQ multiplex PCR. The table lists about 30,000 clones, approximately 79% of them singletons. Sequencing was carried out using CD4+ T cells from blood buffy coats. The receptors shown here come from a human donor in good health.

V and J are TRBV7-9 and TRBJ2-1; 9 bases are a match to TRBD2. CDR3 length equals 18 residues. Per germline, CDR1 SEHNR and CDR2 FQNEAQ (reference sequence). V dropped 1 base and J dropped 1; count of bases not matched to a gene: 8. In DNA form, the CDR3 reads TGTGCCAGCAGCTTAGGCGGGAGGGCCAGTGGGTCCTACAATGAGCAGTTCTTC. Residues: CASSLGGRASGSYNEQFF.

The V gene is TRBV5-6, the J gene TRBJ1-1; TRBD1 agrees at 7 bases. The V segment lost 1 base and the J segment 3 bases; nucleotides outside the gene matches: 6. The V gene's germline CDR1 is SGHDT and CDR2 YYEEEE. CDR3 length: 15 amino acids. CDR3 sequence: CASSLIGGSDTEAFF. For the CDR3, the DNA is TGTGCCAGCAGCTTGATAGGGGGCTCGGACACTGAAGCTTTCTTT.